These 28 T cell receptor beta chains originate from one sample sequenced in a study of T-cell memory formation after mild COVID-19. TCRdb ran MiXCR on the 5' RACE reads and lists one entry per CDR3 protein. The sample has approximately 430,000 distinct CDR3 sequences; about a quarter are singletons. The sequenced material came from PBMCs or a T cell subset sorted from them (not recorded which). The receptors shown here come from an adult woman who had mild COVID-19 (a few samples of this study predate the infection). Cell type and time point are not known.

V usage is TRBV6-5 and J usage is TRBJ2-1; 11 bases are shared with TRBD1. The CDR3 loop spans 15 amino acids. The germline gives CDR1 MNHEY, CDR2 SVGAGI. The V segment lost 6 bases and the J segment 2 bases; nucleotides outside the gene matches: 3. The CDR3 nucleotides read TGTGCCAGCAGCGGGGACAGGGGGGCCTACAATGAGCAGTTCTTC. This codes for CASSGDRGAYNEQFF.

This clonotype has more than one count but fewer than ten. The rearrangement uses TRBV27 and TRBJ2-6; no reliable D call. Germline V gene sequence: CDR1 MNHEY, CDR2 SMNVEV (reference sequence). The CDR3 covers 13 residues. Trimming cost V 10 bases and J 1 base, with 8 bases left between them. CDR3 nucleotides: TGTGCCAATAAAATATCTGGGGCCAACGTCCTGACTTTC. Translated: CANKISGANVLTF. The full variable domain, its missing parts supplied by reference TRBV27 and TRBJ2-6, is EAQVTQNPRYLITVTGKKLTVTCSQNMNHEYMSWYRQDPGLGLRQIYYSMNVEVTDKGDVPEGYKVSRKEKRNFPLILESPSPNQTSLYFCANKISGANVLTFGAGSRLTVL.

The J gene is TRBJ2-5, the V gene TRBV6-5; D gene uncertain. Germline V CDR1 and CDR2: MNHEY, SVGAGI. Trimming stripped 0 bases from V and 4 bases from J, with 6 bases between. This CDR3 contains 13 residues. This CDR3 is CASSYSIRETQYF. CDR3 coding DNA: TGTGCCAGCAGTTACTCGATCAGAGAGACCCAGTACTTC.

The CDR3 bases are TGTGCCAGCAGCTCGCCTCAGAATGGGACAGGGGGCGAGGCAGATACGCAGTATTTT. It is translated as CASSSPQNGTGGEADTQYF. The J gene is TRBJ2-3, the V gene TRBV7-3, with 12 positions matching TRBD1. J lost 4 bases, V lost 4 bases, and 15 bases had no gene match. The germline gives CDR1 SGHTA, CDR2 FQGTGA. There are 19 residues in the CDR3.

This clonotype has only a few counts. The chain combines TRBV7-9 with TRBJ2-1, with D uncertain. The CDR3 runs 14 residues. CDR1 SEHNR and CDR2 FQNEAQ come from the germline V gene (reference sequence). The germline V and J ends were trimmed by 3 bases and 8 bases, with 14 bases remaining between them. This chain's CDR3 is CASSFVDLTDEQFF. For the CDR3, the DNA is TGTGCCAGCAGCTTTGTGGACCTCACCGATGAGCAGTTCTTC.

This chain links TRBV11-2 with TRBJ2-1; 10 nucleotides align to TRBD2. This CDR3 is built from 16 residues. Germline lookup yields CDR1 SGHAT and CDR2 FQNNGV. Trimming removed 6 bases from V and 8 bases from J; junction bases left unmatched: 13. The CDR3 DNA reads as TGTGCCAGCAGTTCCCCAGCGGGGGGGCTGTTCGATGAGCAGTTCTTC. Translation: CASSSPAGGLFDEQFF.

The genes are TRBV12-3 or TRBV12-4 and TRBJ1-5; D is undetermined. The CDR3 has 17 amino acids. V was shortened by 0 bases and J by 0 bases, with 12 bases between the two germline ends. In nucleotides, the CDR3 is TGTGCCAGCAGTTTAGCAGGGTCGGGAAATAGCAATCAGCCCCAGCATTTT. Protein product: CASSLAGSGNSNQPQHF.

This clonotype was seen a handful of times. The chain employs TRBV20-1 and TRBJ2-1; no firm D call. Germline-derived CDR1 and CDR2 are DFQATT and SNEGSKA (reference sequence). The CDR3 length is 12 residues. Trimming removed 2 bases from V and 5 bases from J, with 7 bases in between. CDR3 DNA: TGCAGTGCTAGACATGGTCACAATGAGCAGTTCTTC. Its protein is CSARHGHNEQFF.

The chain has TRBV4-2 and TRBJ2-1; the D gene could be TRBD1 or TRBD2 (6 bases each). The CDR3 is made up of 18 amino acids. Per germline, CDR1 LGHNA and CDR2 YNFKEQ. V was shortened by 0 bases and J by 7 bases, with 22 bases between the two germline ends. As DNA, the CDR3 is TGTGCCAGCAGCCAAGATTCCGGAGGGCGTAGGGGGAAAAATGAGCAGTTCTTC. Translation gives CASSQDSGGRRGKNEQFF.

The CDR3 nucleotides are TGCAGTGCTAGAGAAATTGGACAGGGGAGCTATGGCTACACCTTC. It yields the protein CSAREIGQGSYGYTF. This chain uses TRBV20-1 with TRBJ1-2, with 9 bases identical to TRBD1. Germline values: CDR1 DFQATT, CDR2 SNEGSKA (reference sequence). Trimming removed 0 bases from V and 4 bases from J; junction bases left unmatched: 6. CDR3 length: 15 residues.

The CDR3 region has the DNA TGTGCCAGCAGAGATAGCCCCGGGGAGCTGTTTTTT. Amino acid sequence: CASRDSPGELFF. V and J are TRBV6-2 or TRBV6-3 and TRBJ2-2; D gene uncertain. Germline lookup yields CDR1 MNHEY and CDR2 SVGEGT. This CDR3 has 12 amino acids. V lost 6 bases and J 6 bases, leaving 8 bases between the germline ends.

The chain combines TRBV3-1 with TRBJ1-1, with unresolved D. From germline, CDR1 is LGHDT and CDR2 YNNKEL (reference sequence). The CDR3 is 14 residues long. Trimming pared 3 bases from V and 1 base from J, leaving 9 bases between. CDR3 sequence: CASSHAVGNTEAFF. Written as DNA, the CDR3 is TGTGCCAGCAGCCATGCGGTAGGGAACACTGAAGCTTTCTTT.

The chain uses TRBV7-3 and TRBJ2-3; perhaps TRBD1 as D (7 bases). Looked up from germline, CDR1 is SGHTA and CDR2 is FQGTGA. Trimming pared 4 bases from V and 5 bases from J, leaving 16 bases between. This CDR3 comprises 15 residues. CDR3 DNA: TGTGCCAGCAGCTCCACAGGGGTCGGGGGAGATACGCAGTATTTT. Amino acid sequence: CASSSTGVGGDTQYF.

The table lists this clonotype with a few counts. The J gene is TRBJ2-3, the V gene TRBV12-3 or TRBV12-4; the match to TRBD2 covers 12 bases. CDR3 length equals 17 residues. V shed 5 bases and J 4 bases; nucleotides not matched to a gene: 10. As DNA, the CDR3 is TGTGCCAGCAGTCCTTCGCGGACTAGCGGGATGGCAGATACGCAGTATTTT. This encodes CASSPSRTSGMADTQYF.

This clonotype is categorized as medium-sized. The CDR3 here is CASSQDQGPTDTQYF. The CDR3 region has the DNA TGCGCCAGCAGCCAAGATCAGGGGCCCACAGATACGCAGTATTTT. The V gene is TRBV4-1, the J gene TRBJ2-3, with D perhaps matching TRBD1 (6 bases). Germline V CDR1 and CDR2: MGHRA, YSYEKL. Trimming cost V 0 bases and J 2 bases, with 9 bases left between them. CDR3 size: 15 residues.

The chain uses TRBV14 and TRBJ2-1; TRBD2 aligns across 10 bases. Per the germline V gene, CDR1 is SGHDN and CDR2 is FVKESK. The V segment lost 4 bases and the J segment 15 bases; nucleotides outside the gene matches: 9. CDR3 length: 13 amino acids. The CDR3 DNA is TGTGCCAGCAGCCCAAGTTTAGCGGGGGGATTGTTCTTC. Translated: CASSPSLAGGLFF. Full variable domain (outside the CDR3, taken from reference TRBV14 and TRBJ2-1): EAGVTQFPSHSVIEKGQTVTLRCDPISGHDNLYWYRRVMGKEIKFLLHFVKESKQDESGMPNNRFLAERTGGTYSTLKVQPAELEDSGVYFCASSPSLAGGLFFGPGTRLTVL.

This clonotype was detected ten times or more. The rearrangement uses TRBV5-1 and TRBJ2-7; no firm D call. V dropped 0 bases and J dropped 0 bases, with 7 bases sitting between them. Germline assignment: CDR1 SGHRS and CDR2 YFSETQ. CDR3 size: 14 residues. The CDR3 is CASSLELSSYEQYF. The CDR3 coding sequence is TGCGCCAGCAGCTTGGAACTGAGCTCCTACGAGCAGTACTTC. The entire variable domain, with the rest obtained from reference TRBV5-1 and TRBJ2-7, is as follows: KAGVTQTPRYLIKTRGQQVTLSCSPISGHRSVSWYQQTPGQGLQFLFEYFSETQRNKGNFPGRFSGRQFSNSRSEMNVSTLELGDSALYLCASSLELSSYEQYFGPGTRLTVT.

This clonotype was counted between two and nine times. This chain joins TRBV2 and TRBJ1-2; D not certain. The V and J ends lost 6 bases and 12 bases respectively, with 14 bases between them. The CDR3 runs to 11 residues. Germline values: CDR1 SNHLY, CDR2 FYNNEI. DNA for the CDR3: TGTGCCAGCAGCATCCCGTCGAGGGACACCTTC. It encodes CASSIPSRDTF.

This clonotype has just a few counts. The chain joins TRBV4-3 to TRBJ2-7; 7 bases are a match to TRBD1. Per the germline V gene, CDR1 is LGHNA and CDR2 is YSLEER. The CDR3 extends over 15 amino acids. The ends lost 1 base at V and 2 bases at J; junction bases unmatched: 5. CDR3 DNA: TGCGCCAGCAGCCAAGGGTCGACAGGGACCTACGAGCAGTACTTC. Translation gives CASSQGSTGTYEQYF.

This clonotype was detected a few times. The chain has TRBV7-9 and TRBJ1-1; weak D call: TRBD1 (6 bases). CDR3 size: 14 residues. V was clipped by 2 bases and J by 3 bases, with 10 bases between them. Germline V gene lookup returns CDR1 SEHNR and CDR2 FQNEAQ (reference sequence). This CDR3 reads CASSLTRGDTEAFF. The CDR3 region has the DNA TGTGCCAGCAGCTTAACCAGGGGCGACACTGAAGCTTTCTTT.

The table lists this clonotype with a count of one. Being one base from a much bigger clone, this may be a read error. The rearrangement joins TRBV12-3 or TRBV12-4 to TRBJ2-1, with D possibly being TRBD1 or TRBD2 (5 bases each). The V gene lost 7 bases and the J gene lost 1 base, with 14 bases spanning the gap. The length of the CDR3 is 15 residues. The chain's CDR3 is CASIPCGGSYNEQFF. CDR3 bases: TGTGCCAGCATCCCCTGTGGGGGATCCTACAATGAGCAGTTCTTC.

Only a few counts were recorded for this clonotype. The chain links TRBV4-3 to TRBJ2-1, with D tentatively TRBD2 (5 bases). Deletions cut 3 bases from V and 8 bases from J, with 20 bases between. The CDR3 contains 16 residues. Looked up from germline, CDR1 is LGHNA and CDR2 is YSLEER. CDR3 in amino acids: CASSQSAELGSYEQFF. The CDR3 DNA sequence: TGCGCCAGCAGCCAGAGTGCCGAGCTGGGGAGCTATGAGCAGTTCTTC.

This clonotype turned up a few times. DNA of the CDR3: TGTGCCAGCAGTCTAGACATTAACTATGGCTACACCTTC. It is translated as CASSLDINYGYTF. The chain employs TRBV12-3 or TRBV12-4 and TRBJ1-2; the D is unclear. V was trimmed by 5 bases and J by 1 base, leaving 8 bases between them. The CDR3 covers 13 residues.

The chain has TRBV2 and TRBJ2-3; D gene ambiguous. The CDR3 is 13 amino acids. Trimming removed 6 bases from V and 2 bases from J, with 9 bases in between. Germline lookup yields CDR1 SNHLY and CDR2 FYNNEI. CDR3 residues: CASRGIHTDTQYF. CDR3 nucleotides: TGTGCCAGCAGGGGTATTCACACAGATACGCAGTATTTT.

The chain couples TRBV5-5 to TRBJ2-4, with D perhaps TRBD1 (5 bases). The V gene lost 4 bases and the J gene lost 12 bases, with 17 bases spanning the gap. The CDR3 runs 13 residues. The germline V gene has CDR1 SGHKS and CDR2 YYEKEE (reference sequence). The CDR3: CASSIRAGFPQYF. Here the CDR3 DNA reads TGTGCCAGCAGCATTCGGGCAGGGTTCCCTCAGTACTTC.

This clonotype appeared many times. The chain recombines TRBV12-3 or TRBV12-4 with TRBJ1-1; D gene unclear. Trimming cost V 6 bases and J 1 base, with 9 bases left between them. The CDR3 runs 13 residues. The CDR3 loop is CASRTGPNTEAFF. CDR3 in DNA: TGTGCCAGCAGGACTGGGCCGAACACTGAAGCTTTCTTT.

This rearrangement joins TRBV20-1 to TRBJ2-7; 11 nucleotides match TRBD2. Germline V gene lookup returns CDR1 DFQATT and CDR2 SNEGSKA (reference sequence). The CDR3 is made up of 15 amino acids. With V trimmed by 0 bases and J by 2 bases, 3 bases remained unmatched. The CDR3 bases are TGCAGTGCTAGAGATCTACTAGCGGGAGCCTACGAGCAGTACTTC. Its protein product is CSARDLLAGAYEQYF.

This clonotype was found many times. This rearrangement joins TRBV20-1 to TRBJ2-3; D gene uncertain. Germline V gene lookup returns CDR1 DFQATT and CDR2 SNEGSKA (reference sequence). V lost 2 bases to trimming and J lost 6 bases, with 12 bases between them. CDR3 length equals 13 residues. The CDR3 here is CSARPSPPDTQYF. For the CDR3, the DNA is TGCAGTGCTAGACCTAGTCCCCCGGATACGCAGTATTTT.